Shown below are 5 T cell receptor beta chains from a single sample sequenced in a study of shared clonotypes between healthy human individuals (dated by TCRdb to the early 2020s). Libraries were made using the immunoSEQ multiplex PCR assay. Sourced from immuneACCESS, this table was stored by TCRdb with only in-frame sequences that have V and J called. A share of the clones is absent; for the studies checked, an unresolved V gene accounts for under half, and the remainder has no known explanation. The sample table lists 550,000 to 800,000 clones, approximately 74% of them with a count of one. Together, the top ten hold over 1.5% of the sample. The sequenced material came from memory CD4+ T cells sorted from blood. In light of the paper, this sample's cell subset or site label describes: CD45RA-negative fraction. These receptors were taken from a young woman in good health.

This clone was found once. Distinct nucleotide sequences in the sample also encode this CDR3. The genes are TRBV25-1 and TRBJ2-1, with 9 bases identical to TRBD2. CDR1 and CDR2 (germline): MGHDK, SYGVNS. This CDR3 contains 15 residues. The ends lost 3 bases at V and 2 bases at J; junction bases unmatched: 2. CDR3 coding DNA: TGTGCCAGCAGTGACCCTAGCGGGACCTACAATGAGCAGTTCTTC. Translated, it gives CASSDPSGTYNEQFF.

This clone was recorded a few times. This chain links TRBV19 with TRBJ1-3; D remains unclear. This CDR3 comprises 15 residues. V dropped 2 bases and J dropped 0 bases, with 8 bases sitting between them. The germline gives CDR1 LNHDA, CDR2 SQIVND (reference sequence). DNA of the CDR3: TGTGCCAGTAGTATATCAATCTCCTCTGGAAACACCATATATTTT. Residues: CASSISISSGNTIYF.

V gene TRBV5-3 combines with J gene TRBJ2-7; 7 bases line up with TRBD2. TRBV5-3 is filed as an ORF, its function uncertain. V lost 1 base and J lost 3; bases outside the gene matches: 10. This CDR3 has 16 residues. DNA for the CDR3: TGTGCCAGAAGCTTGATAGTAGCGGGTTACCTCTACGAGCAGTACTTC. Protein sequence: CARSLIVAGYLYEQYF.

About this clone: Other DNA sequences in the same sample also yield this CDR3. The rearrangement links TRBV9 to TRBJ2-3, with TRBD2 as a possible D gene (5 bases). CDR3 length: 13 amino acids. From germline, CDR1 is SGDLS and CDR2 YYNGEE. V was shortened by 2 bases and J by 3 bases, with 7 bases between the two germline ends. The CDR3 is CASSVTGTDTQYF. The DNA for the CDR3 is TGTGCCAGCAGCGTCACGGGGACAGATACGCAGTATTTT.

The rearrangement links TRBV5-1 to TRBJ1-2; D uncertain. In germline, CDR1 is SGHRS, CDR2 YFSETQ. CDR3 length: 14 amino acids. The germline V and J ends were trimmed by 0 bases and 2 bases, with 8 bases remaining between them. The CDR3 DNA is TGCGCCAGCAGCTTGGGTACAACAAACTATGGCTACACCTTC. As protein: CASSLGTTNYGYTF.